The clone carrying this T cell receptor (beta chain) was found a few times. Its antigen is undetermined. These data belong to a study of cytomegalovirus exposure and HLA in healthy donors. J lost 4 bases, V lost 5 bases, and 6 bases had no gene match. The length of the CDR3 is 16 residues. Overall study findings and caveats: On later analysis, the bulk of CMV-associated TCR beta chains appeared to be HLA-restricted. When the data were analyzed later, several of the most significant clusters appeared to be linked to common viral pathogens.

Both 60 Vbeta primers and 13 Jbeta primers went into the PCR. The repertoire was sequenced with immunoSEQ multiplex PCR; TCRdb's copy has only in-frame clones and lacks some. The sample lists about 190,000 clones, approximately 86% seen once, with around 1.5% in the top ten. The receptor's source is a woman younger than 30 in good health and CMV-seronegative. The material sequenced was PBMCs. The chain uses TRBV6-7 and TRBJ2-6; TRBD1 matches 9 bases. TRBV6-7 is classed as an ORF, of uncertain function. The CDR3 spells CASSLRTGAGANVLTF. The CDR3 coding sequence is TGTGCCAGCAGTCTTCGGACAGGGGCGGGGGCCAACGTCCTGACTTTC.